This T cell receptor beta chain originates from a study of blood T cells in healthy people across ages. Combining a sample-barcoded 5' primer with a J-beta primer mix, a second PCR ran for 7 to 11 cycles. Every cDNA was tagged by a template-switch adaptor with 12 random nucleotides. TCRdb called the 5' RACE reads again in MiXCR, with one record for every CDR3 protein. The sample has hundreds of thousands of distinct CDR3 sequences, 20% to 25% seen once. The CDR3 has 14 amino acids. Germline CDR1 is ENHRY and CDR2 is SYGVKD. Overall study findings and caveats: Using unsorted PBMCs precluded a conclusive naive versus antigen-experienced comparison.

They isolated at least 6 million PBMCs from each sample. Comments on this clonotype: The antigen is undetermined.

This sequence originates from a man in his sixties or seventies in good health. The sample was blood. The chain recombines TRBV10-3 with TRBJ2-5; no reliable D call. Matching the DNA end better, TRBJ2-1 makes the J call doubtful. CDR3 in DNA: TGTGCCATCAAGCCGGAAAGCTCCTACAATGAGCAGTTCTTC. This codes for CAIKPESSYNEQFF.